The source of this T cell receptor (beta chain) is a study of cytomegalovirus exposure and HLA in healthy donors. Of note for this clone: Antigen unknown.

Study-level findings and limits: It was in a later analysis that TCR association rates were seen to vary by HLA locus, highest for DRB1 and lowest for HLA-C.

It was with 60 Vbeta and 13 Jbeta primers that the PCR ran. The assay was immunoSEQ multiplex PCR, and TCRdb's table has in-frame clones only and misses some. The repertoire includes 120,000 or so clones, more than 15% of them detected once, and 2.9% sits in the top ten. The CDR3 is 16 residues long. CDR1 and CDR2 (germline): SNHLY, FYNNEI. Germline trimming cut 6 bases from V and 3 bases from J; bases unmatched to any gene: 10. The chain carries TRBV2 and TRBJ2-7, with 11 bases identical to TRBD2. This TCR was recovered from a female donor in good health and CMV-seropositive. Sequencing was done on a sample of PBMCs. For the CDR3, the DNA is TGTGCCAGCAGGAGGGGGTTAGCGGGAGGGGTCTACGAGCAGTACTTC. Translation: CASRRGLAGGVYEQYF.